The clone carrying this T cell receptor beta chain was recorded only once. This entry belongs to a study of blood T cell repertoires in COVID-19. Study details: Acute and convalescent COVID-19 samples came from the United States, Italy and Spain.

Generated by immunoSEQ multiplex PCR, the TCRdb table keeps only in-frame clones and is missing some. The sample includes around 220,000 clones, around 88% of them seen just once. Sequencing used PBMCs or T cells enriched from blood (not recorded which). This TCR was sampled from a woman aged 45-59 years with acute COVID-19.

CDR3 protein: CASSPLLVGGGNYGYTF. The CDR3 coding sequence is TGTGCCAGCAGCCCACTCCTCGTCGGGGGGGGAAACTATGGCTACACCTTC. This chain connects TRBV9 to TRBJ1-2, with D tentatively TRBD1 (5 bases). From germline, CDR1 is SGDLS and CDR2 YYNGEE. The CDR3 spans 17 residues. V was trimmed by 4 bases and J by 2 bases, leaving 21 bases between them.